This T cell receptor beta chain was found in a study of spatial heterogeneity in lung cancer. Study summary: The mean occurrence of each unique TCR and UMI combination in raw reads exceeded nine. Overall study results and limits: Relative to follow-up, resection was when ubiquitous expanded tumor TCRs appeared more in blood.

The CDR3 length is 16 residues. The V end lost 8 bases, the J end lost 5 bases, and 24 bases lay between the germline ends. This clonotype has at least ten counts. Its target is not known. Time point denoted: sample taken at primary tumor resection. Unsorted whole RNA of tumor, nontumor lung or frozen PBMC was sequenced. There were roughly 72 donors, all of them untreated patients with early-stage non-small cell lung cancer. On each TCR cDNA molecule, a unique molecular identifier was present. TCRdb re-analysed the 5' RACE reads in MiXCR, keeping a single row per CDR3 protein. Here the sample spans some 10,000 distinct CDR3 sequences, 4.5% to 6% being singletons.

The clonotype was recovered from a male donor with early-stage non-small cell lung cancer. The genes are TRBV12-3 or TRBV12-4 and TRBJ2-5, with a possible D match to TRBD2 (5 bases). This sample comprised PBMCs, obtained at surgery. The CDR3 DNA reads as TGTGCCAGCCGGTCGGGCGGGCCCATCCGGGCCGAGACCCAGTACTTC. Protein product: CASRSGGPIRAETQYF.